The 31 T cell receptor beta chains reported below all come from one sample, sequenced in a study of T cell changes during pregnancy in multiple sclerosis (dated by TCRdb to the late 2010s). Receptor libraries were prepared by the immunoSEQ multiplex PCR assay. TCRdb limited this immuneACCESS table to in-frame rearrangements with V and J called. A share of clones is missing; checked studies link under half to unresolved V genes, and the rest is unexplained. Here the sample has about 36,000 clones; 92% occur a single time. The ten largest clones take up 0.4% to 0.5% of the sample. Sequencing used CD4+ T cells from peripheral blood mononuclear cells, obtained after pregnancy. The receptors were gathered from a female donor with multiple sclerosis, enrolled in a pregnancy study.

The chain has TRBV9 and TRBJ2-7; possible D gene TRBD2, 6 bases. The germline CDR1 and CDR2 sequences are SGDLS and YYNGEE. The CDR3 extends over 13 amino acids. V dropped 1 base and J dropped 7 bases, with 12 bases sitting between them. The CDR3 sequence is CASSVISRGEQYF. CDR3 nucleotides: TGTGCCAGCAGCGTAATCAGCCGGGGGGAGCAGTACTTC.

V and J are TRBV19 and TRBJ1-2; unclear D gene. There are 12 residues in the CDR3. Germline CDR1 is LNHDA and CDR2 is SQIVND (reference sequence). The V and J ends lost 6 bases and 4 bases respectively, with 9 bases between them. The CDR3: CASRGEGYGYTF. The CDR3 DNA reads TGTGCCAGTAGGGGCGAGGGCTATGGCTACACCTTC.

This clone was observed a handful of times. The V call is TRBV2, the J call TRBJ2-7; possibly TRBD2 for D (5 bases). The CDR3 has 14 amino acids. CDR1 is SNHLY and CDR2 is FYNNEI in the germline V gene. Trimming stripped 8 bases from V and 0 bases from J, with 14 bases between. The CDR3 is CASLLGRASYEQYF. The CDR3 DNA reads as TGTGCCAGCCTACTAGGGAGAGCCTCCTACGAGCAGTACTTC.

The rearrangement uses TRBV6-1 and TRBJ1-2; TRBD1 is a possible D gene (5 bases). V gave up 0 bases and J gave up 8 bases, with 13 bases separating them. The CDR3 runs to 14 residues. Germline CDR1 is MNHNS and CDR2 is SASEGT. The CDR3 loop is CASSEAGRGRGYTF. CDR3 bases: TGTGCCAGCAGTGAAGCTGGTAGGGGAAGGGGCTACACCTTC.

The CDR3 coding sequence is TGCGCCAGCAGCTCATTCCAGGCGACGTACTCTGGGGCCAACGTCCTGACTTTC. This sequence encodes CASSSFQATYSGANVLTF. V gene TRBV5-1 combines with J gene TRBJ2-6; D not certain. The V end was cut by 3 bases, the J end by 0 bases, with 16 bases between. In germline, CDR1 is SGHRS, CDR2 YFSETQ. The CDR3 loop spans 18 amino acids.

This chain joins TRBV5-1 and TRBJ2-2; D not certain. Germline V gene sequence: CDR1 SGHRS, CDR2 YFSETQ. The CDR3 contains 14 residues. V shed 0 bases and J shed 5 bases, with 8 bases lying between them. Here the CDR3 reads CASSLVSGTGELFF. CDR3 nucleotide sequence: TGCGCCAGCAGCTTGGTATCGGGTACCGGGGAGCTGTTTTTT.

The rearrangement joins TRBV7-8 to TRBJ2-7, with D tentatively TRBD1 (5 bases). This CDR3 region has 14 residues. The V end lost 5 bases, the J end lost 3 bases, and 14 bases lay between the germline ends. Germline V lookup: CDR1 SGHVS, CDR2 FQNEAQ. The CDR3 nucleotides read TGTGCCAGCAGCCCCCAGGGCTTAGGCTACGAGCAGTACTTC. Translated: CASSPQGLGYEQYF.

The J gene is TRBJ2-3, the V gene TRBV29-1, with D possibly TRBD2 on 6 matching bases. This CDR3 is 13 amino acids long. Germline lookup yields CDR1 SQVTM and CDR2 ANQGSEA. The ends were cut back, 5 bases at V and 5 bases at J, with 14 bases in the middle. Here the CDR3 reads CSVRRDGGDTQYF. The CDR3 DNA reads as TGCAGCGTTAGGCGGGACGGGGGAGATACGCAGTATTTT.

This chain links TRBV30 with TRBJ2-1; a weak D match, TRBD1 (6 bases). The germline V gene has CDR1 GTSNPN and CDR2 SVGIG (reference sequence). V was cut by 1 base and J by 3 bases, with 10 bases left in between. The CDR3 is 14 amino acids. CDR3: CAWSEGQYYNEQFF. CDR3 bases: TGTGCCTGGAGTGAAGGACAGTACTACAATGAGCAGTTCTTC.

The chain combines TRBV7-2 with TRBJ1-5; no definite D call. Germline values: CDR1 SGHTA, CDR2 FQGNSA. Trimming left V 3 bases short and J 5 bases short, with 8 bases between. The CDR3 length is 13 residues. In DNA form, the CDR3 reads TGTGCCAGCAGCTTCGGTATGGATCAGCCCCAGCATTTT. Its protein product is CASSFGMDQPQHF.

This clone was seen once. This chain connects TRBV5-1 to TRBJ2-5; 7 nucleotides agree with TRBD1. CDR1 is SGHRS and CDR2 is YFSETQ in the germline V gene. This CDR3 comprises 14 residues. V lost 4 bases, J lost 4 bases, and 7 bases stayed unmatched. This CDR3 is CASSRETGTETQYF. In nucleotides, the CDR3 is TGCGCCAGCAGCAGAGAGACAGGGACAGAGACCCAGTACTTC.

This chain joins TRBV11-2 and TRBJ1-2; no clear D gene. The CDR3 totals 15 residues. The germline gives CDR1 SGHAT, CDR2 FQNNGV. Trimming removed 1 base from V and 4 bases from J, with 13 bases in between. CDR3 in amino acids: CASSLASVPGYGYTF. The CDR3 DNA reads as TGTGCCAGCAGCTTAGCTTCTGTTCCGGGCTATGGCTACACCTTC.

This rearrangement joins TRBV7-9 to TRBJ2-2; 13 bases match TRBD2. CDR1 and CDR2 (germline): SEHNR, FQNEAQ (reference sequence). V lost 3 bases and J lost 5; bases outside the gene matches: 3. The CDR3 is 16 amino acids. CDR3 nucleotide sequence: TGTGCCAGCAGCTTCGGACTAGCGGGAGCTACCGGGGAGCTGTTTTTT. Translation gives CASSFGLAGATGELFF.

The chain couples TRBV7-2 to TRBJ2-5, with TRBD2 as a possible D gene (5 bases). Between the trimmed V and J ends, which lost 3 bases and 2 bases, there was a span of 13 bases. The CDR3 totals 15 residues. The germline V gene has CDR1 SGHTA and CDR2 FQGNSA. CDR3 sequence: CASSFSGLAQETQYF. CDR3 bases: TGTGCCAGCAGCTTCTCCGGACTGGCACAAGAGACCCAGTACTTC.

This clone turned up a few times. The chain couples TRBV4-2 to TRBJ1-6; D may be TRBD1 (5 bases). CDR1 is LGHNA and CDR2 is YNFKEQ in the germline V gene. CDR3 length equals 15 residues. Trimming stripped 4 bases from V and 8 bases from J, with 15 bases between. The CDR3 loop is CASSRDGTLDSPLHF. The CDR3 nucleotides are TGTGCCAGCAGCCGCGACGGGACTCTAGATTCACCCCTCCACTTT.

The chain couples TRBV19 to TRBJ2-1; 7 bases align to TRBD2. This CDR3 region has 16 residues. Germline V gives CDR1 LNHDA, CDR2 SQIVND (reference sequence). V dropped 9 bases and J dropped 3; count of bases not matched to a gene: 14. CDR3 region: CASLDEGGGVYNEQFF. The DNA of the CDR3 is TGTGCCAGCTTGGACGAGGGCGGGGGAGTCTACAATGAGCAGTTCTTC.

CDR3 region: CATSRDRGSTDTQYF. The CDR3 nucleotides read TGTGCCACCAGCAGAGACCGCGGGTCCACAGATACGCAGTATTTT. The rearrangement uses TRBV15 and TRBJ2-3; maybe TRBD2 (5 bases). The CDR3 has 15 residues. Trimming took 0 bases from V and 2 from J, leaving 9 bases between them. Per germline, CDR1 LNHNV and CDR2 YYDKDF (reference sequence).

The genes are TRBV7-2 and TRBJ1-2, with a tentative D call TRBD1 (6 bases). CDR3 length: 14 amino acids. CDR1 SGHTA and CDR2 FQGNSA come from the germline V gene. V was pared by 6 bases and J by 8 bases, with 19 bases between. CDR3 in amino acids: CASRVWGGAEGYTF. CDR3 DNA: TGTGCCAGCAGAGTTTGGGGGGGGGCAGAGGGCTACACCTTC.

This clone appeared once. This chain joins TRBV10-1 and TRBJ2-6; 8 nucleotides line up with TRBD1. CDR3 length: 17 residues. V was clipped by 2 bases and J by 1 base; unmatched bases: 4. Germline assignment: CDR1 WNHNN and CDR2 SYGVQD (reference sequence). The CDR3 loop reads CASSEGTGLSGANVLTF. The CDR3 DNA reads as TGCGCCAGCAGTGAGGGGACAGGCCTTTCTGGGGCCAACGTCCTGACTTTC.

CDR3 residues: CASSLLAGGPQATDTQYF. As DNA, the CDR3 is TGTGCCAGCAGCCTATTAGCGGGAGGGCCTCAAGCGACAGATACGCAGTATTTT. The chain combines TRBV7-2 with TRBJ2-3, with 11 bases lining up with TRBD2. The CDR3 sequence is 18 residues long. J was trimmed by 3 bases and V by 5 bases; bases with no gene match: 13. CDR1 SGHTA and CDR2 FQGNSA come from the germline V gene.

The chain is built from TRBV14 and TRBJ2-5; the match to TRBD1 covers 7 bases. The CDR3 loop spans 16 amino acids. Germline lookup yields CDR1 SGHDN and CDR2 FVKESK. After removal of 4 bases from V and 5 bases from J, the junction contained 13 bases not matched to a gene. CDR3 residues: CASSRTGADLRETQYF. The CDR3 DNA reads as TGTGCCAGCAGCCGCACAGGGGCGGACCTCAGGGAGACCCAGTACTTC.

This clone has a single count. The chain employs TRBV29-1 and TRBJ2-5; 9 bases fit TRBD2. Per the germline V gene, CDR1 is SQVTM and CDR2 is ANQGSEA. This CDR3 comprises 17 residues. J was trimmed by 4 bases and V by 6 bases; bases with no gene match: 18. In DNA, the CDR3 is TGCAGCGTCCCCCCCCCTCTGGCGAGCGGGAGGTTAGAGACCCAGTACTTC. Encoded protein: CSVPPPLASGRLETQYF. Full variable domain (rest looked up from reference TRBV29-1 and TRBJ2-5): SAVISQKPSRDICQRGTSLTIQCQVDSQVTMMFWYRQQPGQSLTLIATANQGSEATYESGFVIDKFPISRPNLTFSTLTVSNMSPEDSSIYLCSVPPPLASGRLETQYFGPGTRLLVL.

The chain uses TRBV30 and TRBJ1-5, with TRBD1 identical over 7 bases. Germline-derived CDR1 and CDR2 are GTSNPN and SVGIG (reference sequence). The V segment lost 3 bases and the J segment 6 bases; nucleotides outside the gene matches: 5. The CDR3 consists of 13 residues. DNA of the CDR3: TGTGCCTGGAGCCCGACAGGGACTCAGCCCCAGCATTTT. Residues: CAWSPTGTQPQHF.

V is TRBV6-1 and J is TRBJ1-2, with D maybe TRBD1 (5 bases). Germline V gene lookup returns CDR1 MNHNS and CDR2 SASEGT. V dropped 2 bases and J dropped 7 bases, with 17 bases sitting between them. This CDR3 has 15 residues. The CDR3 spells CASSETVQGVAGYTF. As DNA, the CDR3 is TGTGCCAGCAGTGAAACGGTGCAGGGTGTCGCTGGCTACACCTTC.

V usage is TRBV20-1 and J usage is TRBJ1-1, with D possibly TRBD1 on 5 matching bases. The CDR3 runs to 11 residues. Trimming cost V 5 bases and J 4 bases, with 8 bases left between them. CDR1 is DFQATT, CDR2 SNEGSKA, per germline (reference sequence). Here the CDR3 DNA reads TGCAGTGCTCCGGGGGGCACTGAAGCTTTCTTT. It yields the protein CSAPGGTEAFF.

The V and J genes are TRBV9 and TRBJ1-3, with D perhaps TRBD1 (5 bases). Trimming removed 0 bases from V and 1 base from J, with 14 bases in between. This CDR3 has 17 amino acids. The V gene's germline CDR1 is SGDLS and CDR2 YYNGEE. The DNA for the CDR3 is TGTGCCAGCAGCGTAGTAGGCGGGACGCTATCTGGAAACACCATATATTTT. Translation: CASSVVGGTLSGNTIYF. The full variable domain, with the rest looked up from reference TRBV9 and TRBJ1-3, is DSGVTQTPKHLITATGQRVTLRCSPRSGDLSVYWYQQSLDQGLQFLIQYYNGEERAKGNILERFSAQQFPDLHSELNLSSLELGDSALYFCASSVVGGTLSGNTIYFGEGSWLTVV.

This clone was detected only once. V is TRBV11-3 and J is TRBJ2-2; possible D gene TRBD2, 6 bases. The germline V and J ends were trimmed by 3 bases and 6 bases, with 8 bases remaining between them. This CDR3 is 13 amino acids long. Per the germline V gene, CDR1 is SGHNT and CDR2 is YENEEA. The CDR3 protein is CASSFSGAGELFF. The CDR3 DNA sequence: TGTGCCAGCAGCTTTAGCGGCGCCGGGGAGCTGTTTTTT.

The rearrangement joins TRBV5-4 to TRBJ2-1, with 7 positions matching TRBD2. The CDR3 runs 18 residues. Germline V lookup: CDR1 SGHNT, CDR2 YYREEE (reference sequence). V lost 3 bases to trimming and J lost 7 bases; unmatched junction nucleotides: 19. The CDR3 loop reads CASSSTRIAGSLGNEQFF. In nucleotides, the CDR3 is TGTGCCAGCAGCTCAACCCGAATAGCGGGTAGTCTCGGGAATGAGCAGTTCTTC. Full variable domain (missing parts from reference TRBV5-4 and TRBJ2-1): ETGVTQSPTHLIKTRGQQVTLRCSSQSGHNTVSWYQQALGQGPQFIFQYYREEENGRGNFPPRFSGLQFPNYSSELNVNALELDDSALYLCASSSTRIAGSLGNEQFFGPGTRLTVL.

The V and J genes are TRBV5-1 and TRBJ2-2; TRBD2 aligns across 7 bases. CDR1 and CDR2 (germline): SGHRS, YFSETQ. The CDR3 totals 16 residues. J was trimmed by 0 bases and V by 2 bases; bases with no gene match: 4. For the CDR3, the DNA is TGCGCCAGCAGCTTAATCAGCGGGGCGAACACCGGGGAGCTGTTTTTT. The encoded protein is CASSLISGANTGELFF.

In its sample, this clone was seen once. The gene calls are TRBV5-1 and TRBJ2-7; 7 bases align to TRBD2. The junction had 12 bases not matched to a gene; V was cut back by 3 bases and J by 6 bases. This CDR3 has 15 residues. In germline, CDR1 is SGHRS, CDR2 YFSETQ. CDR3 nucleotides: TGCGCCAGCAGCTCGTTAGGACTAGGCGGGGGCGAGCAGTACTTC. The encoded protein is CASSSLGLGGGEQYF.

The CDR3 DNA reads as TGTGCCAGCAGTTTACAGGGTGGGGTCACAGATACGCAGTATTTT. This encodes CASSLQGGVTDTQYF. The J gene is TRBJ2-3, the V gene TRBV6-5, with D possibly being TRBD1 (6 bases). CDR3 length: 15 residues. V was pared by 4 bases and J by 2 bases, with 13 bases between. Germline CDR1 and CDR2: MNHEY and SVGAGI.